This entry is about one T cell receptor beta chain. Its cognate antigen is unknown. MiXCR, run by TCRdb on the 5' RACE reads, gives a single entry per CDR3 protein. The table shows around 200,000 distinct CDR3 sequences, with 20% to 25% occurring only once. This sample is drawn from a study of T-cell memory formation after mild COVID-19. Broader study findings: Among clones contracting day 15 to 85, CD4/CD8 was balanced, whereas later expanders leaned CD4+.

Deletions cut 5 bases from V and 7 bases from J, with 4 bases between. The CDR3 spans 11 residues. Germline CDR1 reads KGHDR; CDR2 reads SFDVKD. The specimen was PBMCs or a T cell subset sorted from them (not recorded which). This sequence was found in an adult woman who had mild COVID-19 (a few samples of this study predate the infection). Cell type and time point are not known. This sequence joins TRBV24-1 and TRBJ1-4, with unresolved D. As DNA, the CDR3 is TGTGCCACCAGTGTCGGTGAAAAACTGTTTTTT. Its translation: CATSVGEKLFF.